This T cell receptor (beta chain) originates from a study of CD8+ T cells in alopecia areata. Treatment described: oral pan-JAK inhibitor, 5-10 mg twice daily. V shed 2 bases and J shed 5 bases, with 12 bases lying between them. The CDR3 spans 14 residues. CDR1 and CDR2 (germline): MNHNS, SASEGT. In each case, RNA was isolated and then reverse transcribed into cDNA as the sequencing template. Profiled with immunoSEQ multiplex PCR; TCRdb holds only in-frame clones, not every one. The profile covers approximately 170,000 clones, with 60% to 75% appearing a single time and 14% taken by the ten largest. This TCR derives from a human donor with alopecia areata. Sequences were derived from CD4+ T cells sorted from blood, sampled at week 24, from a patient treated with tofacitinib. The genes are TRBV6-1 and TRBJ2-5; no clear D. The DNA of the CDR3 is TGTGCCAGCAGTGAATTTACCCCCCGGGAGACCCAGTACTTC. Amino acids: CASSEFTPRETQYF.